This T cell receptor (beta chain) derives from a study of CD8 T cells in Susac syndrome. General study points: The Susac syndrome CD4+ T cell repertoires displayed no clonal expansion.

Random hexamers primed reverse transcription of about 0.5 to 1 ug RNA. Each CDR3 protein gets one entry after TCRdb re-called the immunoSEQ multiplex PCR reads with MiXCR. The profile covers about 210,000 distinct CDR3 sequences, with about 95% appearing a single time and 0.15% to 0.2% taken by the ten largest. Points on this clonotype: What it binds is not known.

What was sequenced was CD4+ T cells from PBMCs. The receptor's source is a human donor with Susac syndrome.

This CDR3 is CASSYTRDGYTF. The CDR3 region has the DNA TGTGCCAGCAGTTACACCAGGGATGGCTACACCTTC. J is TRBJ1-2 and V is TRBV6-2 or TRBV6-3, with D tentatively TRBD1 (5 bases). The ends were cut back, 2 bases at V and 6 bases at J, with 7 bases in the middle. The CDR3 is 12 residues long. Germline lookup yields CDR1 MNHEY and CDR2 SVGEGT.